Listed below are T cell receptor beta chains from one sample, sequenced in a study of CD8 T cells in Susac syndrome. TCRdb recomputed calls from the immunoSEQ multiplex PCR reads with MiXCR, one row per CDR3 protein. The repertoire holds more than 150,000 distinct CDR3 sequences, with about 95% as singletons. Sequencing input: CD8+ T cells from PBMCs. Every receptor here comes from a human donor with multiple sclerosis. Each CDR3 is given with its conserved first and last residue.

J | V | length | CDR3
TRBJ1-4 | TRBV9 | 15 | CASSARGGSNEKLFF
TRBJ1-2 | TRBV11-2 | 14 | CASSPWPANYGYTF
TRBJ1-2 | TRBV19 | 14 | CASSIDFEDYGYTF
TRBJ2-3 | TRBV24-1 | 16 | CATSDPRGTGTDTQYF
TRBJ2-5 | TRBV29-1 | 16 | CSVEGGALAGQETQYF
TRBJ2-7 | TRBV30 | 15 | CAWSLSGTSGYEQYF
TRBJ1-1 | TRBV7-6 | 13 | CASSFQANTEAFF
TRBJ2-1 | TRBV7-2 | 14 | CASSLAGTTNEQFF
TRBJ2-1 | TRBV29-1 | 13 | CSVEEGGGGEQFF
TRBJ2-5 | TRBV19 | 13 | CASSRTGEETQYF
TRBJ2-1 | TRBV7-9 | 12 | CASSRERMEQFF
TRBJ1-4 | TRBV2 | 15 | CASSPIEPTNEKLFF
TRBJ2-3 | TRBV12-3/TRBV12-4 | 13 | CASSGVGTDTQYF
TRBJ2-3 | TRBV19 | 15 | CASSWDGPSTDTQYF
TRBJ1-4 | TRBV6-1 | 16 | CASSPTPGRELGKLFF